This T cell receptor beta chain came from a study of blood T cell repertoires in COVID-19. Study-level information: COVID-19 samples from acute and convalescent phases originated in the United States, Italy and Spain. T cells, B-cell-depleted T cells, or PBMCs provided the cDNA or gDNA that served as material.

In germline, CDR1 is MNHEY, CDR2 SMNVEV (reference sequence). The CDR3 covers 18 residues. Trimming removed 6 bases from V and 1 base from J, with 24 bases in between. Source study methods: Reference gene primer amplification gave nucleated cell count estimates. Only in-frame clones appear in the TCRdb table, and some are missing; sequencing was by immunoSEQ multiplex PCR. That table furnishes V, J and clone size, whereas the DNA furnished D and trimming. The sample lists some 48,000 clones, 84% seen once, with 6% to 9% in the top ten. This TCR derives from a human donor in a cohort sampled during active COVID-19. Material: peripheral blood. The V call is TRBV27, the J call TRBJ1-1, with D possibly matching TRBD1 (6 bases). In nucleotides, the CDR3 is TGTGCCAGCAGCCCAGTTGTGGGACGCGGGGGGCCGAACACTGAAGCTTTCTTT. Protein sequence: CASSPVVGRGGPNTEAFF.